This TCR beta chain was identified in a study of tumor-infiltrating lymphocytes in primary liver carcinoma. The V gene's germline CDR1 is SGHRS and CDR2 YFSETQ. Unmatched junction bases numbered 8, after V lost 6 bases and J lost 6 bases. This CDR3 spans 15 amino acids. TCR beta cDNA was reverse-transcribed from about 500 ng of total RNA. The reaction used a constant-region primer and ProtoScript II reverse transcriptase. Slightly modified ARM-PCR with three nested multiplex PCR rounds yielded TCR beta libraries. Amplification in the first two PCR rounds was performed using TRBV1-TRBV30 forward primers and a C-beta reverse primer for approximately 10 cycles each. TCRdb reprocessed the multiplex PCR reads via MiXCR and lists one record per CDR3 protein. Of a few hundred thousand distinct CDR3 sequences listed, more than 55% were seen once; the top ten hold 15% to 20%. For blood RNA, unsorted whole blood served as the source, and germline DNA was extracted too.

This sequence joins TRBV5-1 and TRBJ2-7, with 14 bases identical to TRBD2. This receptor was identified in a woman in her twenties or thirties with primary liver carcinoma and hepatitis B virus infection. The sample consisted of peripheral blood. CDR3 coding DNA: TGCGCCAGCACCCTTGGGACTAGCGGGAGTGCCGAGCAGTACTTC. Translating it yields CASTLGTSGSAEQYF.